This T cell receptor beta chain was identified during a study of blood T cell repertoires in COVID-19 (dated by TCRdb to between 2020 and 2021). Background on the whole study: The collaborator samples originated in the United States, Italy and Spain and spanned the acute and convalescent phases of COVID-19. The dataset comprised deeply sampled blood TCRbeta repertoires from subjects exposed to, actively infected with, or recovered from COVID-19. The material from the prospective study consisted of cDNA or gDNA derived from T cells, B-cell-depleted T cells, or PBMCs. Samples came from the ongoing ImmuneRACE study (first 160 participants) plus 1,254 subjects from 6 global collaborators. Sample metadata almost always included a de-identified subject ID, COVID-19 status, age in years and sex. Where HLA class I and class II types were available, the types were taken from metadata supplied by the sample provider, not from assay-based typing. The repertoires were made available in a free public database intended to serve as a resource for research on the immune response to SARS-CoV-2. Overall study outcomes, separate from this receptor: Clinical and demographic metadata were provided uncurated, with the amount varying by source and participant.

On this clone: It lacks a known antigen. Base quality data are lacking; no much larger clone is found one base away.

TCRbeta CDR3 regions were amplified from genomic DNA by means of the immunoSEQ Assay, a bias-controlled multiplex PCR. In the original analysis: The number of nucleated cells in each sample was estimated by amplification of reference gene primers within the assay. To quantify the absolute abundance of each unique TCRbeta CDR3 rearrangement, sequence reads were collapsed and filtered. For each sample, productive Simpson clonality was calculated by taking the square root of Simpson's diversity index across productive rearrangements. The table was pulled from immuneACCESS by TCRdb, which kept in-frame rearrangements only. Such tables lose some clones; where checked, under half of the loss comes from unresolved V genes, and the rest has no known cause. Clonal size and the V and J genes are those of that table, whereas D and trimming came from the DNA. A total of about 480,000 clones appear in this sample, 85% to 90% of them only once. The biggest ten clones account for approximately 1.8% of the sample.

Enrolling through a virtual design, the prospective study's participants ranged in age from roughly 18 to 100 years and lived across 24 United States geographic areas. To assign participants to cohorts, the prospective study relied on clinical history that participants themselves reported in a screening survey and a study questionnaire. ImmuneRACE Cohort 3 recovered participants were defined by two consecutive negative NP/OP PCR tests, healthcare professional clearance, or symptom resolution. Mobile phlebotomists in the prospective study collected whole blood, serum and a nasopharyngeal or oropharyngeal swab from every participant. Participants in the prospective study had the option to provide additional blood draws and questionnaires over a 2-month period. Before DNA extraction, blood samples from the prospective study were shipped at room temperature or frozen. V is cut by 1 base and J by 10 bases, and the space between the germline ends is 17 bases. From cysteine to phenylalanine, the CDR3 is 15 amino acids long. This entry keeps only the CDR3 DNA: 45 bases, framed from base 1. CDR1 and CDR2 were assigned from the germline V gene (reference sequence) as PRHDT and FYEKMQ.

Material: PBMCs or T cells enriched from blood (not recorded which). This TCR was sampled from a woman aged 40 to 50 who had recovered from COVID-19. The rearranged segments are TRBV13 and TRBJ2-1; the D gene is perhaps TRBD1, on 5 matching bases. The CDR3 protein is CASSLDHRNGEEQFF. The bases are TGTGCCAGCAGCTTAGATCACAGGAACGGTGAGGAGCAGTTCTTC.